This T cell receptor (beta chain) was sequenced during a study of shared clonotypes between healthy human individuals (dated by TCRdb to about 2020). Study-level background: A couple of women and a few men aged 18 to 49 years were included in the cohort. Per donor, three plates each were used for CD4 naive and CD4 memory, two for CD8 naive, and one for CD8 memory. Blood TCR repertoires of five healthy adults were deeply sequenced to estimate repertoire size and the extent of clonotype sharing between individuals. Different laboratories and diverse techniques were used to prepare libraries and sequence TCR repertoires, to increase sequencing depth and limit assay-specific biases. Between about 0.8 and 9 billion PBMCs per donor were obtained by leukapheresis.

Of note for this clone: Its specific antigen is unknown. Qualities for individual bases were not recorded, and no much larger clone is one base off.

What the work shows at the level of the full study, not this receptor alone: Because the study included only a small number of donors, the genetic and exposure-history diversity represented was limited. Sampling was limited to blood, and TCR repertoires in tissue likely differ from TCR repertoires in blood. Clonotypes shared by all four sorted-subset donors showed higher generation probabilities than non-shared clonotypes. Incomplete sequencing was indicated by rarefaction of sorted-subset datasets, despite the large sequencing depth. Based on pairwise subsampling, the degree of clonotype sharing among donors was expected to be affected by sequencing depth. Approximately 5% of naive CD4, around 3.5% of naive CD8, 2.3% of memory CD4, and more than 0.35% of memory CD8 clonotypes were shared across several donors. Naive subsets generally had larger estimated clonotype richness than memory subsets.

Donors were healthy HIV-negative adults with no recently reported acute infections or vaccinations. Only Caucasian adults living in Nashville, Tennessee, USA were represented among the donors. Magnetic negative selection was used to enrich CD4+ T cells, after which naive cells were positively selected on CD45RA and the negative fraction became the memory subset. After blood collection by leukapheresis, PBMCs were isolated using Ficoll-Histopaque density gradient centrifugation and then cryopreserved in the vapor phase of liquid nitrogen. Analytical flow cytometry was used to check the purity and quantity of every magnetically sorted T cell population. Each sorted fraction had its genomic DNA isolated and then quantified by UV absorbance on a Nanodrop 2000c. Using the deep immunoSEQ assay, TCR CDR3 regions were amplified from genomic DNA by multiplex PCR. Extracted genomic DNA from each cell subset was distributed evenly across all wells of several immunoSEQ 96-well plates, and each plate was treated as a replicate. For sorted subsets, 200 to 250 ng of genomic DNA, equivalent to 30,000 or so T cell genomes, went into each replicate PCR. Purified libraries were measured with a Qubit 3.0 fluorometer, size-checked on a Bioanalyzer 2100, and measured again with the KAPA Library Quantification kit. A separate single-read 150-cycle Illumina NextSeq 550 flow cell was used to sequence each immunoSEQ 96-well plate. The original pipeline was this. Because the immunoSEQ output held only junctional sequences and lacked quality scores, the filtering could not match the filtering applied to full-length reads. To assign V/J genes and CDR3, sequences were annotated using PyIR, a Python wrapper for IgBLAST v1.9, with IMGT germline references. Reads were filtered out if the reads had weak V/J assignments (E-value above 1e-6), no CDR3, stop codons, out-of-frame junctions, or ambiguous translated residues. V3J clonotypes were defined as sequences sharing an identical inferred V gene, J gene, and CDR3 amino acid sequence. Percentage overlap between repertoires was calculated by dividing the number of shared unique clonotypes by the size of the smaller repertoire. Three approaches were used to assess repertoire richness: RTK rarefaction, the Chao1 estimator, and Recon v2.1 estimates of unobserved clonotypes. Generation probabilities for all TCRbeta clonotypes obtained by the gDNA method from a few donors were computed using OLGA. TCRdb's version of the immuneACCESS table is confined to in-frame rearrangements and falls short of the full clone set. An unresolved V gene accounts for under half of the shortfall where checked; the remainder is of unknown origin. That table gives V, J and clone size, and the DNA gave D and trimming. The sample table lists about 1 million clones, roughly 80% of them with a count of one. The ten largest clonotypes hold roughly 1.4% of the sample.

Based on the germline V gene (reference sequence), the CDR1 and CDR2 sequences are LNHDA and SQIVND. The junction shows trimming of 7 bases on V and 7 bases on J, and the gene matches do not reach 10 bases of it. Inclusive of the bounding cysteine and phenylalanine, the CDR3 is 15 residues long. The DNA shown is the 45-base CDR3, in frame from base 1. Sequenced input: memory CD4+ T cells sorted from blood. This sample's cell subset or site label indicates: CD45RA-negative fraction. The origin of this receptor is a man aged 18 to 30 in good health. This sequence uses TRBV19 and TRBJ2-1, and TRBD1 aligns with 10 junction nucleotides. The CDR3 protein: CASKVEDRGWNEQFF. In nucleotides, the sequence is TGTGCCAGTAAGGTGGAGGACAGGGGGTGGAATGAGCAGTTCTTC.